This T cell receptor beta chain originates from a study of T cell changes during pregnancy in multiple sclerosis. Clones were sequenced by immunoSEQ multiplex PCR, and TCRdb holds only the in-frame ones, with some missing. The sample gives under 45,000 clones, about nine tenths of which show up once; over 0.55% is in the top ten. CDR3 length: 14 residues. V was pared by 7 bases and J by 6 bases, with 10 bases of the junction left unmatched. CDR1 and CDR2 (germline): SGHRS, YFSETQ. The rearrangement joins TRBV5-1 to TRBJ2-7; the match to TRBD1 covers 10 bases. The specimen comprised CD4+ T cells from peripheral blood mononuclear cells, sampled in the first trimester of pregnancy. The origin of this receptor is a female donor with multiple sclerosis, enrolled in a pregnancy study. DNA for the CDR3: TGCGCCAGCGACCGCGGGACAGGGGTGGGCGAGCAGTACTTC. As protein: CASDRGTGVGEQYF.